The clone carrying this T cell receptor (beta chain) came up many times. Its antigen remains unknown. This sample is drawn from a study of T cells in Graves' hyperthyroidism and ophthalmopathy. Amplification yielded TCR beta CDR3 regions, with RNA transcripts as the source. Carried out on the TCR CDR3, a first-round RT-PCR used the HTBI primer set. TCRdb reprocessed the multiplex PCR reads via MiXCR and lists one record per CDR3 protein. The table has roughly 400,000 distinct CDR3 sequences, over 12% seen once; the top ten hold approximately 27%. Trimming shortened V by 4 bases and J by 5 bases, and 16 bases separated the two germline ends. The CDR3 loop spans 15 amino acids. The V gene's germline CDR1 is SNHLY and CDR2 FYNNEI. Study observations and caveats: Most thyroid clonotypes with frequency above 0.001 were detected in blood.

The V and J genes are TRBV2 and TRBJ2-3, with a possible D match to TRBD2 (5 bases). The specimen was blood. The TCR was taken from a man between 45 and 60 years old with Graves' ophthalmopathy. Here the CDR3 reads CASSGGSLARDTQYF. CDR3 DNA sequence: TGTGCCAGCAGTGGCGGATCTCTAGCCAGAGATACGCAGTATTTT. The whole variable domain, remainder taken from reference TRBV2 and TRBJ2-3, is EPEVTQTPSHQVTQMGQEVILRCVPISNHLYFYWYRQILGQKVEFLVSFYNNEISEKSEIFDDQFSVERPDGSNFTLKIRSTKLEDSAMYFCASSGGSLARDTQYFGPGTRLTVL.